These T cell receptor beta chains were read from a single sample in a study of blood T cell repertoires in COVID-19. Clones were read by immunoSEQ multiplex PCR, and TCRdb kept only the in-frame ones, dropping some. The sample lists about 180,000 clones, roughly 87% occurring once. Specimen: peripheral blood. The receptors derive from a man younger than 30 who had recovered from COVID-19. Both conserved end residues are part of each CDR3. A D gene is named only where the DNA matches it firmly. Rows give clone size only sometimes, using once, few, many, or a class for an expanded clone.

CDR3nt,CDR3aa,v_gene,d_gene,abundance,j_gene
TGTGCCAGCAGTTACGGGGTTGGGAGGGAGTGTTTCTTC,CASSYGVGRECFF,TRBV6-5,TRBD2,once,TRBJ2-1
TGTGCCAGCAGCCCACAGGGATATCGTGACGAGCAGTACTTC,CASSPQGYRDEQYF,TRBV7-9,NA,NA,TRBJ2-7
TGTGCCAGCTCACCACCGTTAGTGAGCAATGAGCAGTTCTTC,CASSPPLVSNEQFF,TRBV18,NA,NA,TRBJ2-1
TGTGCCAGCATGGACAGGGACATCTCTGGAAACACCATATATTTT,CASMDRDISGNTIYF,TRBV27,TRBD1,NA,TRBJ1-3
TGTGCCAGCAGTGAAGCCCTTTTGGGGGGTGAAAAACTGTTTTTT,CASSEALLGGEKLFF,TRBV2,NA,NA,TRBJ1-4
TGTGCCAGCAGTTACAGGGGAGAGCAGCCCCAGCATTTT,CASSYRGEQPQHF,TRBV7-2,TRBD1,NA,TRBJ1-5
TGTGCCAGCAGCCAGGGTGGTAGGACTGAAGCTTTCTTT,CASSQGGRTEAFF,TRBV5-5,NA,NA,TRBJ1-1
TGTGCCAGCAGCTTAGCCGGGACAGGGAAGACCTACGAGCAGTACTTC,CASSLAGTGKTYEQYF,TRBV7-9,TRBD1,NA,TRBJ2-7
TGTGCCAGCAGCCCTCTGGGGGGGACTGCTCGCACTGAAGCTTTCTTT,CASSPLGGTARTEAFF,TRBV7-2,NA,NA,TRBJ1-1
TGTGCCAGCGAGGGAAGCGGGAGAGGTAATGAGCAGTTCTTC,CASEGSGRGNEQFF,TRBV6-5,TRBD2,few,TRBJ2-1
TGCGCCAGCAGCCACGGTAGCGGTCCTTCCTACGAGCAGTACTTC,CASSHGSGPSYEQYF,TRBV4-3,NA,few,TRBJ2-7
TGTGCCAGCAGCTTACGGAAAGCGGGCAATGAGCAGTTCTTC,CASSLRKAGNEQFF,TRBV11-2,NA,NA,TRBJ2-1
TGTGCCAGCAGTTACTCGAGGCAGCAGTTCTTC,CASSYSRQQFF,TRBV6-5,NA,NA,TRBJ2-1
TGTGCCAGCAGCCGTCTAGCGGGAGTGGGAGATACGCAGTATTTT,CASSRLAGVGDTQYF,TRBV7-9,TRBD2,NA,TRBJ2-3
TGTGCCAGCTCACCACCGGGGACAGACAATGAGCAGTTCTTC,CASSPPGTDNEQFF,TRBV18,TRBD1,NA,TRBJ2-1
TGTGCCAGCAGACTCAAGTCGGCAGATACGCAGTATTTT,CASRLKSADTQYF,TRBV25-1,NA,NA,TRBJ2-3
TGTGCCAGCAGCTTAGCGAGTCGGGGGGGCGGCGAAGCTTTCTTT,CASSLASRGGGEAFF,TRBV7-9,NA,NA,TRBJ1-1
TGTGCCAGCAGCTTAAGAGCGGGGCCCTACTCCTACAATGAGCAGTTCTTC,CASSLRAGPYSYNEQFF,TRBV11-2,TRBD2,NA,TRBJ2-1
TGTGCCAGCAGTTTAAGGGACAGGGCGTATGGCTACACCTTC,CASSLRDRAYGYTF,TRBV28,TRBD1,NA,TRBJ1-2
TGTGCCAGCAGCGTCAGGGGGCTGGATACGCAGTATTTT,CASSVRGLDTQYF,TRBV7-9,TRBD1,NA,TRBJ2-3
TGTGCCAGCAGCACGACTAGGGCGGGGAACACTGAAGCTTTCTTT,CASSTTRAGNTEAFF,TRBV7-2,NA,NA,TRBJ1-1
TGTGCCAGCAGTTACGGCCAGGTCTCTGGGGCCAACGTCCTGACTTTC,CASSYGQVSGANVLTF,TRBV6-5,NA,NA,TRBJ2-6
TGTGCCAGCTCACCACCGGGCTTGGCGGGGGCTAAGTCCTACGAGCAGTACTTC,CASSPPGLAGAKSYEQYF,TRBV18,NA,NA,TRBJ2-7
TGCGCCAGCAGCCCAAGACAGGGACTCTCTGAAGCTTTCTTT,CASSPRQGLSEAFF,TRBV5-1,TRBD1,NA,TRBJ1-1
TGTGCCAGTAGTACAACGAGGTCTACTGGAAACACCATATATTTT,CASSTTRSTGNTIYF,TRBV19,NA,once,TRBJ1-3
TGTGCCAGCAGCGTTGGGACTAGCATGAACAATGAGCAGTTCTTC,CASSVGTSMNNEQFF,TRBV9,TRBD2,NA,TRBJ2-1
TGCGCCAGCAGCTTGGGTAGCGGGAGGAACTACGAGCAGTACTTC,CASSLGSGRNYEQYF,TRBV5-1,TRBD2,NA,TRBJ2-7
TGTGCCAGTAATGGCCCAGGAGGCCACGAGCAGTACTTC,CASNGPGGHEQYF,TRBV19,NA,NA,TRBJ2-7
TGTGCCAGCAGCACCCACAGGGGACCCGCCTACAATGAGCAGTTCTTC,CASSTHRGPAYNEQFF,TRBV7-6,TRBD1,NA,TRBJ2-1
TGTGCCAGCAGCTTCCCCCTGATCCCGGACAGGCCTGGGGCCAACGTCCTGACTTTC,CASSFPLIPDRPGANVLTF,TRBV7-9,TRBD1,NA,TRBJ2-6
TGTGCCAGTAGTATAGATCTTCAAGCGGCGAGAGGCTACACCTTC,CASSIDLQAARGYTF,TRBV19,NA,NA,TRBJ1-2
TGTGCCAGCAGTTTATTCGGATCGGGGGAGCCCCAGCATTTT,CASSLFGSGEPQHF,TRBV28,NA,few,TRBJ1-5
TGTGCCATCAGCCGGGACAGGAACAATGAGCAGTTCTTC,CAISRDRNNEQFF,TRBV10-3,TRBD1,NA,TRBJ2-1
TGTGCCAGCAGCAAGGGACAGGGGAATCAGCCCCAGCATTTT,CASSKGQGNQPQHF,TRBV9,TRBD1,NA,TRBJ1-5
TGCGCCAGCAGCTTGGGGGACAGGGCGGCTGAAGCTTTCTTT,CASSLGDRAAEAFF,TRBV5-1,TRBD1,NA,TRBJ1-1
TGCGCCAGCAGCCTACAGGGCCCGCCCTACGAGCAGTACTTC,CASSLQGPPYEQYF,TRBV5-1,NA,NA,TRBJ2-7
TGTGCCATCAGTCCCGGGACAGGGTCCTACGAGCAGTACTTC,CAISPGTGSYEQYF,TRBV10-3,TRBD1,NA,TRBJ2-7
TGTGCCAGCAGCCCGAGCGGGACTCCTTGGGGGGAGCAGTTCTTC,CASSPSGTPWGEQFF,TRBV9,TRBD2,once,TRBJ2-1
TGTGCCACCAGCAGAGATCAGGCCGGATCGTCGTTCAGTTATGGCTACACCTTC,CATSRDQAGSSFSYGYTF,TRBV15,NA,once,TRBJ1-2
TGTGCCAGCAGTTACTCAACTAGCGCCGTCTCCTACGAGCAGTACTTC,CASSYSTSAVSYEQYF,TRBV6-6,TRBD2,NA,TRBJ2-7
TGTGCCAGCAGCTCCCAGACGGTGGGGCCGAGCTACGAGCAGTACTTC,CASSSQTVGPSYEQYF,TRBV11-2,NA,NA,TRBJ2-7
TGTGCCAGCAGTTTATATCGTCGGACTAGTCTCTACAATGAGCAGTTCTTC,CASSLYRRTSLYNEQFF,TRBV27,TRBD2,NA,TRBJ2-1
TGTGCCAGCAGCCCCGGGTCGGACAGGGGCACAGATACGCAGTATTTT,CASSPGSDRGTDTQYF,TRBV7-3,TRBD1,NA,TRBJ2-3
TGCAGCGCACCTACGGAGATTGAAGCTTTCTTT,CSAPTEIEAFF,TRBV29-1,NA,few,TRBJ1-1
TGCGCCAGCAGTCCCGGGGGAGGGGATACCTACGAGCAGTACTTC,CASSPGGGDTYEQYF,TRBV5-1,TRBD2,NA,TRBJ2-7
TGTGCCAGCAGACCCGCCGGGAACACTGAAGCTTTCTTT,CASRPAGNTEAFF,TRBV7-2,NA,NA,TRBJ1-1
TGCGCCAGCAGCCAAGATGGGCTAGCTCCTTCCGACAATGAGCAGTTCTTC,CASSQDGLAPSDNEQFF,TRBV4-3,NA,NA,TRBJ2-1
TGTGCCAGCAGTGAAGGGGGGACTAGAAGCCAAGAGACCCAGTACTTC,CASSEGGTRSQETQYF,TRBV2,TRBD2,NA,TRBJ2-5
TGTGCCTGGAGTACACAGGGCTATCAGCCCCAGCATTTT,CAWSTQGYQPQHF,TRBV30,NA,NA,TRBJ1-5
TGTGCCAGCAGTGATAGCGGGAGGAGGTTTGAGCAGTTCTTC,CASSDSGRRFEQFF,TRBV25-1,TRBD2,NA,TRBJ2-1
TGTGCCAGCAGCTCAATGACCGGGGAGCTGTTTTTT,CASSSMTGELFF,TRBV7-2,NA,NA,TRBJ2-2
TGTGCCAGCCACTTTTCAAAACTGTTTTTT,CASHFSKLFF,TRBV5-8,NA,once,TRBJ1-4
TGTGCCAGCCTCCCGGGACAGCGAACCGGGGAGCTGTTTTTT,CASLPGQRTGELFF,TRBV28,TRBD1,NA,TRBJ2-2
TGTGCCAGCAGTTACAGGTTAGGCGGGAGAGGGAAAAATGAGCAGTTCTTC,CASSYRLGGRGKNEQFF,TRBV6-2/TRBV6-3,TRBD2,NA,TRBJ2-1
TGTGCCAGCAGCTTCGCCGGTCTAGCGGGAATAGAGACCCAGTACTTC,CASSFAGLAGIETQYF,TRBV11-2,TRBD2,once,TRBJ2-5
TGTGCCTGGAGTCGGGGTAGCGGCTCCTACAATGAGCAGTTCTTC,CAWSRGSGSYNEQFF,TRBV30,NA,NA,TRBJ2-1